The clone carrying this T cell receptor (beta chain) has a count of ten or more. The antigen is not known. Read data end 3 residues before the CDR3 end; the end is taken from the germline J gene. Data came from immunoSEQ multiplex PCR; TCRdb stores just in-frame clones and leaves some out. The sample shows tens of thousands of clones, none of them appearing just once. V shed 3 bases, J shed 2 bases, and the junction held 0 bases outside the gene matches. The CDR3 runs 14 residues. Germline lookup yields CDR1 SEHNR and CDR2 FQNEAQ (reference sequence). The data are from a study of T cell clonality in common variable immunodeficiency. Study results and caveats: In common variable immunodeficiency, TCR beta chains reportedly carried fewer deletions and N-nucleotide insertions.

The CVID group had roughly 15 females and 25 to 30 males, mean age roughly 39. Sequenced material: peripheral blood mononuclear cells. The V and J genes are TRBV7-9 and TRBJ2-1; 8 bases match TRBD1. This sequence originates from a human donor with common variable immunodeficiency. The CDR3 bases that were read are TGTGCCAGCAGCTTGGACAGGGCCTACAATGAG. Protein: CASSLDRAYNE. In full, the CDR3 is CASSLDRAYNEQFF. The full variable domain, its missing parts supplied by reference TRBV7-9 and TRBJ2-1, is DTGVSQNPRHKITKRGQNVTFRCDPISEHNRLYWYRQTLGQGPEFLTYFQNEAQLEKSRLLSDRFSAERPKGSFSTLEIQRTEQGDSAMYLCASSLDRAYNEQFFGPGTRLTVL.